Given below is one T cell receptor beta chain in context. Its antigen is still unknown. The method was immunoSEQ multiplex PCR; TCRdb's version includes in-frame clones alone and lacks a portion of them. The table lists 50,000 to 75,000 clones, approximately 80% of them singletons, with 6% to 9.5% in the top ten. This sample stems from a study of radiation and T cells in renal cell carcinoma. Findings and caveats of the study: Baseline intratumoral clonotype presence is unknown without pretreatment biopsies. Top tumor clonotypes rose in blood 2 weeks post-radiation, then contracted.

The time point denotes: baseline pretreatment blood. Stated treatment: 15 Gy SBRT to primary tumor, nephrectomy 4 weeks later. Serial blood draws occurred at baseline and 2 and 4 weeks post-SBRT. The patient's renal cell carcinoma had clear cell pathology. Here the sequenced sample was blood, taken from a patient whose treatment included radiotherapy and nephrectomy. The receptor was derived from a man in his sixties with renal cell carcinoma.

CDR3 sequence (DNA): TGTGCCAGCAGCGTAGAAGGCGTCAATCAATACGAGCAGTACTTC. Translating gives CASSVEGVNQYEQYF. The chain is built from TRBV9 and TRBJ2-7, with unresolved D. This CDR3 contains 15 residues. The V end lost 0 bases, the J end lost 4 bases, and 14 bases lay between the germline ends. The germline CDR1 and CDR2 sequences are SGDLS and YYNGEE.